The 14 T cell receptor beta chains below were found in one sample sequenced in a study of blood T cell repertoires in COVID-19. Sequencing was performed with immunoSEQ multiplex PCR; in TCRdb, only in-frame clones are kept and a portion is missing. The data show some 220,000 clones, with around four fifths seen just once and 4% held by the top ten. The material sequenced was peripheral blood. Receptor source: a man between 45 and 60 years old with acute or convalescent COVID-19.

The chain joins TRBV6-5 to TRBJ1-2, with a tentative D call TRBD1 (6 bases). Germline V gives CDR1 MNHEY, CDR2 SVGAGI. CDR3 size: 14 residues. Trimming took off 5 bases at V and 4 bases at J, with 14 bases between the two ends. CDR3: CASSRDNNFYGYTF. The CDR3 region has the DNA TGTGCCAGCAGTCGGGACAACAACTTCTATGGCTACACCTTC.

The chain employs TRBV4-1 and TRBJ2-1, with TRBD1 identical over 7 bases. Per the germline V gene, CDR1 is MGHRA and CDR2 is YSYEKL. This CDR3 is built from 15 residues. The J segment lost 7 bases and the V segment lost 8 bases, leaving 14 bases of the junction unmatched. The CDR3 nucleotides are TGCGCCAGCCGACCAGGGTGGAACAGGGGAAATGAGCAGTTCTTC. Its translation is CASRPGWNRGNEQFF.

A few counts support this clone. V usage is TRBV28 and J usage is TRBJ2-7; 10 bases are shared with TRBD2. The CDR3 contains 13 residues. The germline V gene has CDR1 MDHEN and CDR2 SYDVKM. The V segment lost 10 bases and the J segment 2 bases; nucleotides outside the gene matches: 5. CDR3 region: CAIGLAATYEQYF. The CDR3 DNA reads TGTGCCATCGGACTAGCGGCCACCTACGAGCAGTACTTC.

J is TRBJ2-7 and V is TRBV7-2; D gene unclear. The CDR3 sequence is 11 residues long. Germline V CDR1 and CDR2: SGHTA, FQGNSA. V lost 5 bases and J 3 bases, leaving 5 bases between the germline ends. The CDR3 coding sequence is TGTGCCAGCAGCGCCAGCTACGAGCAGTACTTC. It codes for CASSASYEQYF.

The V gene is TRBV3-1 (or the pseudogene TRBV3-2), the J gene TRBJ1-6; 7 positions agree with TRBD1. From germline, CDR1 is LGHDT and CDR2 YNNKEL (reference sequence). J lost 11 bases, V lost 1 base, and 11 bases had no gene match. The length of the CDR3 is 16 residues. The CDR3 spells CASSQVYRGSVTPLHF. In nucleotides, the CDR3 is TGTGCCAGCAGCCAAGTATACAGGGGAAGTGTGACACCCCTCCACTTT.

The chain carries TRBV11-2 and TRBJ2-7, with D perhaps matching TRBD1 (7 bases). Germline V gives CDR1 SGHAT, CDR2 FQNNGV. V lost 0 bases, J lost 4 bases, and 13 bases lay in between. The length of the CDR3 is 15 residues. DNA for the CDR3: TGTGCCAGCAGCTTAGATGGAGGGGGCTGGTACGAGCAGTACTTC. This translates into CASSLDGGGWYEQYF.

This clone was detected once. The CDR3: CASSTTAFGEKLFF. The CDR3 DNA follows: TGTGCCAGCAGTACAACAGCTTTCGGTGAAAAACTGTTTTTT. The chain has TRBV11-2 and TRBJ1-4; D remains ambiguous. V dropped 6 bases and J dropped 7 bases, with 15 bases sitting between them. CDR3 length: 14 amino acids. Germline V gene lookup returns CDR1 SGHAT and CDR2 FQNNGV.

The chain combines TRBV5-8 with TRBJ1-6, with 7 bases that match TRBD1. The germline V gene has CDR1 SGHTS and CDR2 YDEGEE. J lost 10 bases, V lost 0 bases, and 7 bases had no gene match. This CDR3 is 15 amino acids long. CDR3 sequence reads: CASSLGPGGGSPLHF. The CDR3 coding sequence is TGTGCCAGCAGCTTGGGGCCAGGGGGAGGCTCACCCCTCCACTTT.

The V and J genes are TRBV18 and TRBJ2-2; 7 bases match TRBD1. The V gene's germline CDR1 is KGHSH and CDR2 LQKENI. Trimming removed 5 bases from V and 7 bases from J; junction bases left unmatched: 7. CDR3 length: 14 amino acids. The CDR3 loop is CASSSYRGIGELFF. CDR3 coding DNA: TGTGCCAGCTCATCCTACAGGGGTATCGGGGAGCTGTTTTTT.

For this clone: This sample includes further DNA sequences coding for the same CDR3. V gene TRBV5-6 combines with J gene TRBJ1-3, with a tentative D call TRBD1 (5 bases). Germline lookup yields CDR1 SGHDT and CDR2 YYEEEE. V dropped 2 bases and J dropped 1 base, with 7 bases sitting between them. This CDR3 has 14 residues. As DNA, the CDR3 is TGTGCCAGCAGCTTAAGGGGTTCTGGAAACACCATATATTTT. It translates to CASSLRGSGNTIYF.

The V gene is TRBV6-4, the J gene TRBJ1-6; 8 bases line up with TRBD1. The length of the CDR3 is 15 residues. Germline CDR1 is MRHNA and CDR2 is SNTAGT. J lost 10 bases, V lost 4 bases, and 9 bases had no gene match. The CDR3 region is CASSVGTGVGSPLHF. The CDR3 DNA is TGTGCCAGCAGTGTGGGGACAGGCGTAGGGTCACCCCTCCACTTT.

This clone was seen once. The chain has TRBV6-4 and TRBJ2-1, with 9 bases identical to TRBD2. The CDR3 is 16 amino acids. The V segment lost 5 bases and the J segment 8 bases; nucleotides outside the gene matches: 13. In germline, CDR1 is MRHNA, CDR2 SNTAGT. The CDR3 sequence is CASSSGVAGAGDEQFF. The CDR3 DNA sequence: TGTGCCAGCAGTTCGGGGGTAGCGGGAGCCGGCGATGAGCAGTTCTTC.

The sample holds one count of this clone. CDR3 region: CASSVRPGSPYEQYF. The CDR3, as DNA: TGTGCCAGCAGCGTACGACCGGGGAGCCCCTACGAGCAGTACTTC. The chain joins TRBV9 to TRBJ2-7, with TRBD2 as a possible D gene (5 bases). CDR1 is SGDLS, CDR2 YYNGEE, per germline. V was cut by 1 base and J by 2 bases, with 13 bases left in between. The CDR3 extends over 15 amino acids.

V and J are TRBV12-3 or TRBV12-4 and TRBJ1-2; TRBD1 aligns across 8 bases. After removal of 2 bases from V and 7 bases from J, the junction contained 3 bases not matched to a gene. The CDR3 has 13 residues. CDR3 nucleotide sequence: TGTGCCAGCAGTTTACAGGGGGCGCTTGGCTACACCTTC. Protein product: CASSLQGALGYTF.